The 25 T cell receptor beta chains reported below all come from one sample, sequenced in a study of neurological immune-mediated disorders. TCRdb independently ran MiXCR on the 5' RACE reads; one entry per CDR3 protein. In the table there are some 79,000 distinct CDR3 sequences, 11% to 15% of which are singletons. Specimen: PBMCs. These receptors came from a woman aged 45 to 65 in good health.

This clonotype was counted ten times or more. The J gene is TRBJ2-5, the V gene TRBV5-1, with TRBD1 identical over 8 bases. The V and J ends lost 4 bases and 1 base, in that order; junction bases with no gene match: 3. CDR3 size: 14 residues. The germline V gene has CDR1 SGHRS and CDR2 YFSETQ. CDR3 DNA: TGCGCCAGCAGCCGGGGACAGGCCCAAGAGACCCAGTACTTC. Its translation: CASSRGQAQETQYF.

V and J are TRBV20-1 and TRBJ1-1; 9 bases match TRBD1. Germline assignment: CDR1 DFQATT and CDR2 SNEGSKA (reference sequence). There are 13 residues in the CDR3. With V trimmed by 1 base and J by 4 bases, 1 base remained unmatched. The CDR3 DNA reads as TGCAGTGCTAGAGTGGGACAGGGCACTGAAGCTTTCTTT. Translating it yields CSARVGQGTEAFF.

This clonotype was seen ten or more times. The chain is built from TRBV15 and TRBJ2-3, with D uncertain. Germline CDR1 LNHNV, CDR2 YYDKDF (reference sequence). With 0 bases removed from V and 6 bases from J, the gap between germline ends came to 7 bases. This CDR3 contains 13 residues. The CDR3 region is CATSRDPGDTQYF. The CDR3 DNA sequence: TGTGCCACCAGCAGAGACCCCGGGGATACGCAGTATTTT. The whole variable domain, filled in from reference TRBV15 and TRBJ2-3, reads DAMVIQNPRYQVTQFGKPVTLSCSQTLNHNVMYWYQQKSSQAPKLLFHYYDKDFNNEADTPDNFQSRRPNTSFCFLDIRSPGLGDTAMYLCATSRDPGDTQYFGPGTRLTVL.

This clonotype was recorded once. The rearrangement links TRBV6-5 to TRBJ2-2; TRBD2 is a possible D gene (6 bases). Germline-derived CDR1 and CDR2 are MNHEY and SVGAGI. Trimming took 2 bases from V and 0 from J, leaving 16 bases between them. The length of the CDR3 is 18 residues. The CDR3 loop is CASSYAKPGLTNTGELFF. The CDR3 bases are TGTGCCAGCAGTTACGCTAAACCGGGACTGACGAACACCGGGGAGCTGTTTTTT.

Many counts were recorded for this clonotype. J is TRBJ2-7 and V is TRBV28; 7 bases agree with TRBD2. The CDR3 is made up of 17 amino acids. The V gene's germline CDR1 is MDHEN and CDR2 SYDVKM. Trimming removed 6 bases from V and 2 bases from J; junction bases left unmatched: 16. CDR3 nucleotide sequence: TGTGCCAGCAGCCCAGGCGGACTAGTCGGTTTCACCTACGAGCAGTACTTC. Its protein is CASSPGGLVGFTYEQYF.

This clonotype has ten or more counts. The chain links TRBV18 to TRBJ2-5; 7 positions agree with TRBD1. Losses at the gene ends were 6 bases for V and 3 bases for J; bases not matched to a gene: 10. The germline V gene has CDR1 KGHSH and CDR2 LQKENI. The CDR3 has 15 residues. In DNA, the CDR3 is TGTGCCAGCTCGCTCACCCCCGGGACAGAAGAGACCCAGTACTTC. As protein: CASSLTPGTEETQYF.

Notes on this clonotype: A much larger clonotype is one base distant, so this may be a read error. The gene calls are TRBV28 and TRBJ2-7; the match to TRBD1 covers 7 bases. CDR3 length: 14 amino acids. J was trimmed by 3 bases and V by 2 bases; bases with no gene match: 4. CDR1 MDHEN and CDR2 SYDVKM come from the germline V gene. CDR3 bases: TGTGCCAGCAGTTTAATAGGGGGCAACTACGAGCAGTACTTC. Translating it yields CASSLIGGNYEQYF.

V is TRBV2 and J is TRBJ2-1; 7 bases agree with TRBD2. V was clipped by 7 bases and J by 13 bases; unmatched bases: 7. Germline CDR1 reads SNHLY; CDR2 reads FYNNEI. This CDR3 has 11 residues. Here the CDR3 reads CASTASGNQFF. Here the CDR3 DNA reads TGTGCCAGCACGGCTAGCGGCAATCAGTTCTTC.

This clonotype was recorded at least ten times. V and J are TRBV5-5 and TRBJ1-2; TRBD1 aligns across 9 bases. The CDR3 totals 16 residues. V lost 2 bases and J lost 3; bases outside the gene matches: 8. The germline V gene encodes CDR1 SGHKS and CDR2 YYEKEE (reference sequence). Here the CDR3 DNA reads TGTGCCAGCAGCTTATTGGACAGGGGTTTTCACTATGGCTACACCTTC. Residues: CASSLLDRGFHYGYTF.

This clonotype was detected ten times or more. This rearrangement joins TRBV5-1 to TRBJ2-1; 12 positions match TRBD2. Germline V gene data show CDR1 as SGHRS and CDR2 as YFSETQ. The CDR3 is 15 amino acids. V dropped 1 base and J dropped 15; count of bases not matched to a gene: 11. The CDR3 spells CASSLLTSGGPAGFF. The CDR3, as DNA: TGCGCCAGCAGCTTGTTAACTAGCGGGGGGCCCGCCGGGTTCTTC.

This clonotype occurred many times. CDR3 sequence: CASSFSGRAEAFF. CDR3 nucleotides: TGTGCCAGCAGTTTCTCTGGTAGAGCTGAAGCTTTCTTT. The chain combines TRBV28 with TRBJ1-1; D call uncertain. With 3 bases removed from V and 6 bases from J, the gap between germline ends came to 11 bases. CDR1 and CDR2 from the germline V gene are MDHEN and SYDVKM. The CDR3 sequence is 13 residues long.

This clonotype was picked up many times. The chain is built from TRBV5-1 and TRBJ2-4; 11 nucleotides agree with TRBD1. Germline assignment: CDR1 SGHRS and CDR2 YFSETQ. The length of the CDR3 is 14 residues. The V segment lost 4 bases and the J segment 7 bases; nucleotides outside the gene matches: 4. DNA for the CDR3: TGCGCCAGCAGCGCCGGGACAGGGGGGAACATTCAGTACTTC. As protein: CASSAGTGGNIQYF.

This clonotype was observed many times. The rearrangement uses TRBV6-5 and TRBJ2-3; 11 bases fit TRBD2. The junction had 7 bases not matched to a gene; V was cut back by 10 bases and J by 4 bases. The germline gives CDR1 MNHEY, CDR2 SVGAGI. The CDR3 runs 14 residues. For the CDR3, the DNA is TGTGCCACCCGTAGACTAGCGGGACCAGATACGCAGTATTTT. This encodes CATRRLAGPDTQYF.

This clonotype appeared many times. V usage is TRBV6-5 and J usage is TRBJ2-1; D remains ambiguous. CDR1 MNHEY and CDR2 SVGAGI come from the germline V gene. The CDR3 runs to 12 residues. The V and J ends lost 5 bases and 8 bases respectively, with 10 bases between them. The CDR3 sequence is CASSTPGYEQFF. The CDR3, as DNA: TGTGCCAGCAGTACCCCCGGGTATGAGCAGTTCTTC.

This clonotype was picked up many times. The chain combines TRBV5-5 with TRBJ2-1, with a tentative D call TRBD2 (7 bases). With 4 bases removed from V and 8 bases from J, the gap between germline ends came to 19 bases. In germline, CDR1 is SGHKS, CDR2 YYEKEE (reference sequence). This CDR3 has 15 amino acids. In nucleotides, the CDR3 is TGTGCCAGCAGCGAGGGGGTAGGGGGGGTGTATGAGCAGTTCTTC. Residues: CASSEGVGGVYEQFF.

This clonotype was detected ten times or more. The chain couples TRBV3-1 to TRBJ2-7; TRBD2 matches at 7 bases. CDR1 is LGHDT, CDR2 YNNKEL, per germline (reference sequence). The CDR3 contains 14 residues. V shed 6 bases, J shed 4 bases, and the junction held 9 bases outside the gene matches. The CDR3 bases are TGTGCCAGCAGTCGCCTCGGACTAGGGTACGAGCAGTACTTC. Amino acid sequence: CASSRLGLGYEQYF.

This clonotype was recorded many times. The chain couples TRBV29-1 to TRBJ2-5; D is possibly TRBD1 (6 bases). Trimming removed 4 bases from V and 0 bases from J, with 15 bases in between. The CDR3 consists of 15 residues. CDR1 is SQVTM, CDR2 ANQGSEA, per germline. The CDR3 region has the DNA TGCAGCGTTGTAAGGATGAGGACAGACCAAGAGACCCAGTACTTC. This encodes CSVVRMRTDQETQYF. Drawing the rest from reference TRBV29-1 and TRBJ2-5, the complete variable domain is SAVISQKPSRDICQRGTSLTIQCQVDSQVTMMFWYRQQPGQSLTLIATANQGSEATYESGFVIDKFPISRPNLTFSTLTVSNMSPEDSSIYLCSVVRMRTDQETQYFGPGTRLLVL.

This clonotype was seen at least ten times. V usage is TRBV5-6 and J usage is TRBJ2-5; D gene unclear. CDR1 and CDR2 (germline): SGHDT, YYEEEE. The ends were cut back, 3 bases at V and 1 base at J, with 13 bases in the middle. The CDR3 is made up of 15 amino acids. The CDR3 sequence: CASSSGPTAQETQYF. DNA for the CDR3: TGTGCCAGCAGCTCCGGACCGACGGCCCAAGAGACCCAGTACTTC.

CDR3 DNA sequence: TGTGCCAGCAGCTCTTTAGCGGGAGCCTACAATGAGCAGTTCTTC. Translated, it gives CASSSLAGAYNEQFF. The chain carries TRBV11-2 and TRBJ2-1; 9 positions match TRBD2. In germline, CDR1 is SGHAT, CDR2 FQNNGV. The ends lost 4 bases at V and 2 bases at J; junction bases unmatched: 3. The CDR3 runs 15 residues.

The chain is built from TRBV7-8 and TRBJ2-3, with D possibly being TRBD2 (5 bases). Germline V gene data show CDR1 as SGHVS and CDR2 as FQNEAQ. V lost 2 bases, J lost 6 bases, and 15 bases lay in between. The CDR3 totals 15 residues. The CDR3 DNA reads TGTGCCAGCAGCTTATATAGCCAACTAGGGGATACGCAGTATTTT. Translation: CASSLYSQLGDTQYF.

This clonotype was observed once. Here the CDR3 DNA reads TGTGCCAGCAGCCAGAGGGGAACCCTTACCTACAATGAGCAGTTCTTC. This gives the protein CASSQRGTLTYNEQFF. V and J are TRBV3-1 and TRBJ2-1; either TRBD1 or TRBD2 may fit D (5 bases each). The CDR3 totals 16 residues. CDR1 is LGHDT and CDR2 is YNNKEL in the germline V gene (reference sequence). V was trimmed by 3 bases and J by 2 bases, leaving 14 bases between them.

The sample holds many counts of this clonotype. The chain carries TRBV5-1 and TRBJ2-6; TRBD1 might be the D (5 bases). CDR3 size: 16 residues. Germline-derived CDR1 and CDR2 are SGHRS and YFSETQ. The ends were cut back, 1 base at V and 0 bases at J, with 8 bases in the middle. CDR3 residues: CASSLPDSSGANVLTF. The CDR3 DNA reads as TGCGCCAGCAGCTTGCCCGACAGCTCTGGGGCCAACGTCCTGACTTTC.

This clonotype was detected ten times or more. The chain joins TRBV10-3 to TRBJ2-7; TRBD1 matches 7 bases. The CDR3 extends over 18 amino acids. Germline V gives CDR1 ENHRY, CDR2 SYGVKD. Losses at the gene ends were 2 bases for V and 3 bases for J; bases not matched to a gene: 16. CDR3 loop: CAISEPGQTFPTSYEQYF. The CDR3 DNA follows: TGTGCCATCAGTGAGCCGGGACAGACTTTTCCTACGAGCTACGAGCAGTACTTC.

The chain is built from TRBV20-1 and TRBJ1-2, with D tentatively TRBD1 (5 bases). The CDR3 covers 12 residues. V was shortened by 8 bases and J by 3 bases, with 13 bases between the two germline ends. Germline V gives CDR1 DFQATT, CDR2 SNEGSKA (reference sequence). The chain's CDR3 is CSSMKGDYGYTF. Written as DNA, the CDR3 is TGCAGTTCTATGAAAGGGGACTATGGCTACACCTTC.

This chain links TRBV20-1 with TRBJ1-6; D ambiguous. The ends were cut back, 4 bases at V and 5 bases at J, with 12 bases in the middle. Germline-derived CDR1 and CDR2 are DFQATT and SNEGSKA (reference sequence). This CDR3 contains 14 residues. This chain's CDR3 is CSAKTIFDNSPLHF. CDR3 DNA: TGCAGTGCTAAAACTATTTTCGATAATTCACCCCTCCACTTT.